This T cell receptor beta chain was sequenced during a study of identical twins (dated by TCRdb to about 2016). Regarding the study in general: To test whether fetal clonotypes persist, this study deep-sequenced TCR alpha and beta repertoires from monozygotic twins, from unrelated adults of various ages, and from cord blood. To rule out contamination, the twin experiments were replicated at different times with different library preparation protocols.

The CDR3 runs 15 residues from the cysteine to the phenylalanine. Only the CDR3 DNA is retained, 45 bases long and in frame from the first base. CDR1 and CDR2 are read off the germline V gene as SGHRS and YFSETQ. V is pruned by 0 bases and J by 12 bases, leaving 10 bases of the junction without a gene match. To prepare the library, 5' RACE was applied. The listed sequencing device is Illumina HiSeq 2000. Template switching added a universal primer binding site, and the final cDNA carried a unique molecular identifier that allowed TCR cDNA molecules to be counted accurately. Specific primers in the conserved constant-segment region were used to synthesize first-strand cDNA for the TCR alpha and beta chains. To control for contamination, every cDNA library carried two barcodes: a SMART-Mk sample barcode plus Illumina barcodes. Two successive PCR steps introduced TruSeq adapter sequences along with Illumina sample barcodes. The TCR alpha and beta cDNA libraries were sequenced on the Illumina HiSeq platform using custom primers. In the original analysis: Unique molecular identifiers were extracted from raw reads with MiGEC, and CDR3 positions were determined with MiXCR. For each individual, recombination models were inferred using an EM algorithm with the repgenHMM and IGoR tools. The analysis of shared clonotypes was done with the tcR package in R, with sharing normalized by the product of cloneset sizes. To study raw recombination without the effects of thymic and clonal selection, out-of-frame nonproductive sequences were analyzed. TCRdb trimmed public reads at Q25 via fastp, called clones via MiXCR and kept in-frame beta chains. CDR3 protein sequences are deduplicated, and each keeps its most common genes and DNA. The V and J calls shown here were made by TCRdb, not taken from the authors' results. This sample lists hundreds of thousands of distinct CDR3 sequences; around 8.3% were detected once. More than 0.75% of the sample goes to the ten largest clones.

Regarding this clonotype: There is no known antigen for this receptor. No qualities accompany the bases; no much larger clone lies one base away.

Beyond this particular receptor, the publication reports: Because the same donors could not be followed over many years, conclusions were based on cross-sectional statistical analysis. The excess sharing between twins in beta out-of-frame sequences was weaker because fewer shared sequences reduced the signal-to-noise ratio. Compared with coincidental sharing between unrelated individuals, out-of-frame TCR alpha sequences shared between twins had an excess of sequences with low generation probability. In monozygotic twins, recombination models systematically underestimated out-of-frame TCR alpha sharing, but the models matched the sharing seen between unrelated individuals. Zero-insertion analyses could be partly confounded by invariant T cells such as MAIT and iNKT, though diverse VJ usage argued against such confounding for most clonotypes. Fewer insertions were carried by abundant cord blood beta clonotypes; a weaker similar trend was observed in young adult naive repertoires, while no such trend was observed in memory repertoires.

Only healthy Caucasian donors were included. The twin cohort comprised three pairs of female monozygotic twins, all aged roughly 18 to 29 years. Peripheral blood mononuclear cells were the source from which RNA for the TCR libraries was isolated. Another study also made use of these data, one on yellow fever vaccine responses in identical twins. The second paper further reports: According to the authors, the vaccine-induced T cell response in identical twins seemed to be partly convergent and partly specific to each individual. The study precisely tracked vaccine-responding T cell clones in identical twins.

The sequenced sample was PBMCs. The V and J segments used are TRBV5-1 and TRBJ2-1, with 9 bases in between that match TRBD2. This clonotype was sampled from a young woman in good health. The CDR3: CASSLGSSGNWGQFF. At the DNA level, the sequence is TGCGCCAGCAGCTTGGGGTCTAGCGGGAACTGGGGGCAGTTCTTC.